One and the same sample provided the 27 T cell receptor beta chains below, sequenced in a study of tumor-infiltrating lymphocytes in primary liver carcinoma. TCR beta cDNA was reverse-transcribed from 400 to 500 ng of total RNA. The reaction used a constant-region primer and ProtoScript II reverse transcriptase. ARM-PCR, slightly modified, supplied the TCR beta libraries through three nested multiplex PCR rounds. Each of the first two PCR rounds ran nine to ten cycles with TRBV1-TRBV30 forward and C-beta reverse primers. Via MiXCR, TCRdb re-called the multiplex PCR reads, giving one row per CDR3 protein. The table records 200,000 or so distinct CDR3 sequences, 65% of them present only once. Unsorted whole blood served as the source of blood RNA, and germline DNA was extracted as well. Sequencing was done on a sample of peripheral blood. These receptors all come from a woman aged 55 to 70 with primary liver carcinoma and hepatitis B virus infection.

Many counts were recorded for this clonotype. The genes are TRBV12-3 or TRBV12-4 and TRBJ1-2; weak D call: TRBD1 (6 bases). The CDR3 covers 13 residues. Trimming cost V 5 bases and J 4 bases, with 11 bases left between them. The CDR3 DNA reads TGTGCCAGCAGTGGGGGGCGGCTCTATGGCTACACCTTC. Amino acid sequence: CASSGGRLYGYTF.

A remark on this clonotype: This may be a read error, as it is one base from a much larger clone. The CDR3 nucleotides read TGTGCCAGCAGTTTAGGGCAGCACTCCTGCAATGAGCAGTTCTTC. Its translation: CASSLGQHSCNEQFF. The chain has TRBV12-3 or TRBV12-4 and TRBJ2-1; D gene ambiguous. This CDR3 comprises 15 residues.

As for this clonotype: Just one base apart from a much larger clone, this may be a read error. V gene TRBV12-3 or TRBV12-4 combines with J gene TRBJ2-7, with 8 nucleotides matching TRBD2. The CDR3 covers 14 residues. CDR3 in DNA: TGTGCCAGCAGTTTCGGGGGGGACCTCTACGAGGAGTACTTC. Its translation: CASSFGGDLYEEYF.

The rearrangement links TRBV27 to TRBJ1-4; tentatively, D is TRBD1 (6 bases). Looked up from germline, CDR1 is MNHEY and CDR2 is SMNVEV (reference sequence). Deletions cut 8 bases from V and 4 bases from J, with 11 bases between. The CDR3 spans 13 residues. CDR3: CASVDRNNEKLFF. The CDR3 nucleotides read TGTGCCAGCGTCGACAGGAATAATGAAAAACTGTTTTTT.

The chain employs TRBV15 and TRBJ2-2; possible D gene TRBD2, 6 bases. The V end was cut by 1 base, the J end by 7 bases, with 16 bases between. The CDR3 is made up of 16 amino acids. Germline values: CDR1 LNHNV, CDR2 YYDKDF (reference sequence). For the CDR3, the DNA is TGTGCCACCAGCAGAGGCACGGGGCAGGAGGGCGGGGAGCTGTTTTTT. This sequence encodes CATSRGTGQEGGELFF. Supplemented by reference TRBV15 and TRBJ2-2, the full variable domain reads DAMVIQNPRYQVTQFGKPVTLSCSQTLNHNVMYWYQQKSSQAPKLLFHYYDKDFNNEADTPDNFQSRRPNTSFCFLDIRSPGLGDTAMYLCATSRGTGQEGGELFFGEGSRLTVL.

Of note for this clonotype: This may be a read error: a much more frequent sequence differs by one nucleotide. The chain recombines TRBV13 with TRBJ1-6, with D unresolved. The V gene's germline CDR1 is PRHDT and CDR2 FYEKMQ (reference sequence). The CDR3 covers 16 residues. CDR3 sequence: CAGSLVMEGGDSPLHF. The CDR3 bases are TGTGCCGGCAGCTTAGTTATGGAGGGCGGGGATTCACCCCTCCACTTT.

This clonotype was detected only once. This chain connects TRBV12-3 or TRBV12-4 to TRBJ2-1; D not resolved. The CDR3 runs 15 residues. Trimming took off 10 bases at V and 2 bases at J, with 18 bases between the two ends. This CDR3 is CAKSLGLGPYNEQFF. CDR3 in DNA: TGTGCCAAGAGTTTAGGTCTAGGGCCCTACAATGAGCAGTTCTTC.

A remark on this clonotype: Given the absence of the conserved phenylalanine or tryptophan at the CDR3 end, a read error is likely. The CDR3 here is CASSLMVQSELFY. CDR3 nucleotides: TGTGCCAGCAGCCTAATGGTCCAGTCGGAACTGTTTTAT. The rearrangement joins TRBV11-2 to TRBJ1-4; D remains unclear. The V gene's germline CDR1 is SGHAT and CDR2 FQNNGV. The CDR3 contains 13 residues. V was trimmed by 5 bases and J by 12 bases, leaving 16 bases between them.

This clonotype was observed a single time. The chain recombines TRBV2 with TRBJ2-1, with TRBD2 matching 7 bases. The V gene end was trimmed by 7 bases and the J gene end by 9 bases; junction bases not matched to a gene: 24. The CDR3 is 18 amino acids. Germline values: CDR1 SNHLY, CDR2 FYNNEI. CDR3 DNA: TGTGCCAGCAAGATCCCCCCCCCCGGCGGGAGCCCTAGGGGTGAGCAGTTCTTC. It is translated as CASKIPPPGGSPRGEQFF. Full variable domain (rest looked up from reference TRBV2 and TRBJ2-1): EPEVTQTPSHQVTQMGQEVILRCVPISNHLYFYWYRQILGQKVEFLVSFYNNEISEKSEIFDDQFSVERPDGSNFTLKIRSTKLEDSAMYFCASKIPPPGGSPRGEQFFGPGTRLTVL.

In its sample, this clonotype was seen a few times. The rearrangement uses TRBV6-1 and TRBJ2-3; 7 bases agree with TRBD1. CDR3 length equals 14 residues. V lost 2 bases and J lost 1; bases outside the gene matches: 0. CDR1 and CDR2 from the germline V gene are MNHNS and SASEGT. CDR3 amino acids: CASSEQGGTDTQYF. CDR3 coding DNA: TGTGCCAGCAGTGAACAGGGGGGCACAGATACGCAGTATTTT.

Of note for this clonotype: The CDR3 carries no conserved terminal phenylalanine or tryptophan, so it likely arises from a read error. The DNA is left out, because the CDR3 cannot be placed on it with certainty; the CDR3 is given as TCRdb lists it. Here the CDR3 reads CASSQTRDFPGEIQHL. The chain combines TRBV11-2 with TRBJ2-5; the D call TRBD2 from the table was never checked on the DNA. Germline V gene data show CDR1 as SGHAT and CDR2 as FQNNGV. The CDR3 region is 16 residues in length, termini included.

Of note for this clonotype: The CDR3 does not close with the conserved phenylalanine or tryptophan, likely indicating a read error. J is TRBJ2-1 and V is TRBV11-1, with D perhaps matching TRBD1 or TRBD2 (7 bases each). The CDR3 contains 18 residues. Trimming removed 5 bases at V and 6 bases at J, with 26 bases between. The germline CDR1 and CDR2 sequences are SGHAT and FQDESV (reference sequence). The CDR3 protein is CASSPGTAGTKWTNEQFI. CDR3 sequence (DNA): TGTGCCAGCAGCCCCGGGACAGCCGGGACTAAGTGGACCAATGAGCAGTTCATC.

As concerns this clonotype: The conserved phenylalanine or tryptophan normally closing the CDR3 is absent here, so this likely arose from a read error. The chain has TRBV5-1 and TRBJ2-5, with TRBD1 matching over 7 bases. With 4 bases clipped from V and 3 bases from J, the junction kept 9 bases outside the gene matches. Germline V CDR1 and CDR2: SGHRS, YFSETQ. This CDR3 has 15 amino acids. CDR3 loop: CASSEGQRLEETQYL. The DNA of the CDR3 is TGCGCCAGCAGCGAGGGACAGAGGCTGGAAGAGACCCAGTACTTA.

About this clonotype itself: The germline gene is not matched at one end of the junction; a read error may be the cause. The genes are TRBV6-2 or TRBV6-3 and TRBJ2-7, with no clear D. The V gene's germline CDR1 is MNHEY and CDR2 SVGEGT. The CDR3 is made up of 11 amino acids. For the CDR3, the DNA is TGTGCCAGCACTCAGGATAACGAGCAGTGCTTC. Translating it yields CASTQDNEQCF.

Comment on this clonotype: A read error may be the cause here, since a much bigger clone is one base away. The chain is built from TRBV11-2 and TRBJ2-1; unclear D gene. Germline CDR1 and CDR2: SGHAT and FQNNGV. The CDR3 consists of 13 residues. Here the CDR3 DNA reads TGTGCCAGCAGCTTTACCTCCTACTATGAGCAGTTCTTC. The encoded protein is CASSFTSYYEQFF.

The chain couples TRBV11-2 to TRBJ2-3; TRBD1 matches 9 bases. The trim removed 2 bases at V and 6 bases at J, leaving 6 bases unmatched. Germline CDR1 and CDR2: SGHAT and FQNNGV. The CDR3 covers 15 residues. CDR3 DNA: TGTGCCAGCAGCTTACCCGGACAGGGGCCGGATACGCAGTATTTT. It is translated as CASSLPGQGPDTQYF.

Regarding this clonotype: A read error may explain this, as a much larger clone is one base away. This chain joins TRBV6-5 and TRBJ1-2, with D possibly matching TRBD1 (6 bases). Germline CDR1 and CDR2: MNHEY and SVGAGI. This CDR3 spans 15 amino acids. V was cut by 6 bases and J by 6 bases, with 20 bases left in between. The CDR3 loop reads CASRRNWDTDNGYTF. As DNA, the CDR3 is TGTGCCAGCAGACGTAACTGGGACACCGATAATGGCTACACCTTC.

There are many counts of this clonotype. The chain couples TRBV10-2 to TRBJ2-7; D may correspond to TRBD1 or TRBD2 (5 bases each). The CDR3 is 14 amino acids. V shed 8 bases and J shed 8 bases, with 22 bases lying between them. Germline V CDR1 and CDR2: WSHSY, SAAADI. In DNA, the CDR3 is TGCGCCAGCTCGTGGGACGGTTCTAATAATCAGCAGTACTTC. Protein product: CASSWDGSNNQQYF.

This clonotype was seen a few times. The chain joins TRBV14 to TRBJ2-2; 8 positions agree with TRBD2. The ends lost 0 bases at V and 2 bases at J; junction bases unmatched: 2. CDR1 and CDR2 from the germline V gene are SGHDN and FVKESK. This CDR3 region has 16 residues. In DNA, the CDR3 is TGTGCCAGCAGCCAAGAGTTAGCGGGAAACACCGGGGAGCTGTTTTTT. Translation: CASSQELAGNTGELFF.

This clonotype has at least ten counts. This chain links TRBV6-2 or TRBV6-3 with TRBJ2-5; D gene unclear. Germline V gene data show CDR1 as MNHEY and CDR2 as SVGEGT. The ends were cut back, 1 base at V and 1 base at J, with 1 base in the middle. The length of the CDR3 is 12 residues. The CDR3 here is CASSYFQETQYF. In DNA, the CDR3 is TGTGCCAGCAGTTACTTCCAAGAGACCCAGTACTTC.

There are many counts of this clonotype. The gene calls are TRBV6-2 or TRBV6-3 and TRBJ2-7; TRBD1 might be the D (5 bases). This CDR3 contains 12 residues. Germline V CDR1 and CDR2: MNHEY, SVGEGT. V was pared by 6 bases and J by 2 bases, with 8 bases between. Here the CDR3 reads CASRDTPYEQYF. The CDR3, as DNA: TGTGCCAGCAGGGACACCCCCTACGAGCAGTACTTC.

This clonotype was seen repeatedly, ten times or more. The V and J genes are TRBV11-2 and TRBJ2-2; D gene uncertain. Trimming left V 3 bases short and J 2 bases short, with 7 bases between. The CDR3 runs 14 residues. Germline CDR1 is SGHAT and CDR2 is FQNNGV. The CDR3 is CASSFSLNTGELFF. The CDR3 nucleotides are TGTGCCAGCAGCTTTTCGTTAAACACCGGGGAGCTGTTTTTT. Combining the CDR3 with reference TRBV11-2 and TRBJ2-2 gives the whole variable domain EAGVAQSPRYKIIEKRQSVAFWCNPISGHATLYWYQQILGQGPKLLIQFQNNGVVDDSQLPKDRFSAERLKGVDSTLKIQPAKLEDSAVYLCASSFSLNTGELFFGEGSRLTVL.

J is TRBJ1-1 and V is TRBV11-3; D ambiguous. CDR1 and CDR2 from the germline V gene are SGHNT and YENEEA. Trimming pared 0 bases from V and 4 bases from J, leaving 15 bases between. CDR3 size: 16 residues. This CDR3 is CASSLDLKGSGTEAFF. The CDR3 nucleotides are TGTGCCAGCAGCTTAGATTTAAAGGGTTCAGGCACTGAAGCTTTCTTT.

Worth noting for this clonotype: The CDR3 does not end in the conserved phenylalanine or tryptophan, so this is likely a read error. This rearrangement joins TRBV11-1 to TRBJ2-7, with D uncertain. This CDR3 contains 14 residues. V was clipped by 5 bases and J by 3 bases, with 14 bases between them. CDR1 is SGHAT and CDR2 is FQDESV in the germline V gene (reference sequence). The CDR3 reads CASSPSSIDYEQYS. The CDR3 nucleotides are TGTGCCAGCAGCCCTTCGTCTATCGACTACGAGCAGTACTCC.

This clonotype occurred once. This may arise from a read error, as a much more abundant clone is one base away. CDR3: CASSQTSRADTHYF. DNA of the CDR3: TGCGCCAGCAGCCAAACTAGCCGGGCAGATACGCATTATTTT. The chain recombines TRBV4-1 with TRBJ2-3, with a possible D match to TRBD2 (6 bases). The germline V gene encodes CDR1 MGHRA and CDR2 YSYEKL. The CDR3 has 14 amino acids.

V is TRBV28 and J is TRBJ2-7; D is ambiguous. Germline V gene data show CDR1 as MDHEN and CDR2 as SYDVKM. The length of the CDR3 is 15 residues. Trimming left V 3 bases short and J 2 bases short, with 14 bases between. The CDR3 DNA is TGTGCCAGCAGTTTCCTCACATCCCCTGCCTACGAGCAGTACTTC. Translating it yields CASSFLTSPAYEQYF.

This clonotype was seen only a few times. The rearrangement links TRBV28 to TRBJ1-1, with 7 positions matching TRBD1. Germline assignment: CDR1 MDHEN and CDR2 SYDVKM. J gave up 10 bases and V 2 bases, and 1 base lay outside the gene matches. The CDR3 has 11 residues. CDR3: CASSLAGGAFF. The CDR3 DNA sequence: TGTGCCAGCAGTTTAGCAGGGGGAGCTTTCTTT. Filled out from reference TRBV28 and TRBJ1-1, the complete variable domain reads DVKVTQSSRYLVKRTGEKVFLECVQDMDHENMFWYRQDPGLGLRLIYFSYDVKMKEKGDIPEGYSVSREKKERFSLILESASTNQTSMYLCASSLAGGAFFGQGTRLTVV.